The 20 T cell receptor beta chains reported below all come from one sample, sequenced in a study of blood T cell repertoires in COVID-19 (dated by TCRdb to the early 2020s). The library was built by means of the immunoSEQ multiplex PCR assay. TCRdb retrieved this table from immuneACCESS and kept in-frame rearrangements only. Not all clones are present; in checked studies, unresolved V genes account for under half, and no reason is known for the remainder. The sample table lists fewer than 350,000 clones, roughly 90% of them with a count of one. Over 10% of the sample goes to the ten largest clones. Sequenced sample: peripheral blood. Receptors originate from an older woman with COVID-19, enrolled during active disease.

This clone has more than one count but fewer than ten. The J gene is TRBJ1-1, the V gene TRBV5-4; perhaps TRBD1 as D (6 bases). Germline CDR1 SGHNT, CDR2 YYREEE (reference sequence). CDR3 size: 17 residues. The V end lost 3 bases, the J end lost 4 bases, and 22 bases lay between the germline ends. The CDR3 DNA reads as TGTGCCAGCAGCTCCCCCCTGGGGGCCGAGGGGAGCACTGAAGCTTTCTTT. The encoded protein is CASSSPLGAEGSTEAFF.

In the case of this clone: A junction boundary mismatches the germline segment, possibly from a read error. This chain connects TRBV29-1 to TRBJ2-1; 8 nucleotides match TRBD1. The germline V gene has CDR1 SQVTM and CDR2 ANQGSEA. The CDR3 sequence is 11 residues long. The CDR3 region is CSGDRYSEQFF. In DNA form, the CDR3 reads TGCAGCGGGGACAGGTACAGTGAGCAGTTCTTC.

V and J are TRBV28 and TRBJ1-5, with D perhaps matching TRBD1 (5 bases). The CDR3 is 12 amino acids. V was cut by 6 bases and J by 3 bases, with 6 bases left in between. Germline assignment: CDR1 MDHEN and CDR2 SYDVKM. The CDR3 reads CASRTVNQPQHF. The CDR3 region has the DNA TGTGCCAGCAGGACAGTCAATCAGCCCCAGCATTTT.

J is TRBJ1-2 and V is TRBV6-5; 9 bases map to TRBD1. Per the germline V gene, CDR1 is MNHEY and CDR2 is SVGAGI. The CDR3 consists of 14 residues. The trim removed 6 bases at V and 4 bases at J, leaving 6 bases unmatched. The CDR3 DNA sequence: TGTGCCAGCAGCGGGGACAGGGATAGCTATGGCTACACCTTC. Protein: CASSGDRDSYGYTF.

The V gene is TRBV18, the J gene TRBJ1-1; TRBD1 agrees at 7 bases. This CDR3 is 15 amino acids long. V was clipped by 1 base and J by 3 bases; unmatched bases: 5. The germline V gene encodes CDR1 KGHSH and CDR2 LQKENI. The CDR3 protein is CASSPRPGGYTEAFF. CDR3 nucleotides: TGTGCCAGCTCACCACGGCCAGGGGGTTACACTGAAGCTTTCTTT. The full variable domain, completed using reference TRBV18 and TRBJ1-1, is NAGVMQNPRHLVRRRGQEARLRCSPMKGHSHVYWYRQLPEEGLKFMVYLQKENIIDESGMPKERFSAEFPKEGPSILRIQQVVRGDSAAYFCASSPRPGGYTEAFFGQGTRLTVV.

The table lists this clone with a count of one. The chain is built from TRBV7-2 and TRBJ2-1; TRBD2 is a possible D gene (7 bases). V lost 1 base to trimming and J lost 0 bases, with 13 bases between them. The germline V gene encodes CDR1 SGHTA and CDR2 FQGNSA. The CDR3 runs 17 residues. The DNA for the CDR3 is TGTGCCAGCAGCTTAGGGGGCGGGGGCCACTCCTACAATGAGCAGTTCTTC. This encodes CASSLGGGGHSYNEQFF.

This clone was recorded once. V gene TRBV5-1 combines with J gene TRBJ1-2, with 7 bases matching TRBD1. The CDR3 is 14 amino acids. Per the germline V gene, CDR1 is SGHRS and CDR2 is YFSETQ. Trimming cost V 5 bases and J 3 bases; bases outside gene matches: 7. CDR3 bases: TGCGCCAGCAGTTTGTTAACAGGGGACTATGGCTACACCTTC. As protein: CASSLLTGDYGYTF.

In DNA form, the CDR3 reads TGCGCCAGCAGCTTGGGTTCGCCAGGGGCAACGCAGTACTTC. Its protein is CASSLGSPGATQYF. V is TRBV5-1 and J is TRBJ2-5, with D perhaps TRBD1 (6 bases). Germline CDR1 and CDR2: SGHRS and YFSETQ. Trimming shortened V by 0 bases and J by 11 bases, and 17 bases separated the two germline ends. The CDR3 runs to 14 residues. The variable domain in full, with the rest retrieved from reference TRBV5-1 and TRBJ2-5, is KAGVTQTPRYLIKTRGQQVTLSCSPISGHRSVSWYQQTPGQGLQFLFEYFSETQRNKGNFPGRFSGRQFSNSRSEMNVSTLELGDSALYLCASSLGSPGATQYFGPGTRLLVL.

The V call is TRBV2, the J call TRBJ1-1, with a possible D match to TRBD1 (5 bases). V was shortened by 7 bases and J by 1 base, with 10 bases between the two germline ends. The CDR3 extends over 13 amino acids. Germline CDR1 SNHLY, CDR2 FYNNEI. CDR3 residues: CASTGHPNTEAFF. In DNA, the CDR3 is TGTGCCAGCACAGGACACCCGAACACTGAAGCTTTCTTT. The variable domain in full, completed from reference TRBV2 and TRBJ1-1, reads EPEVTQTPSHQVTQMGQEVILRCVPISNHLYFYWYRQILGQKVEFLVSFYNNEISEKSEIFDDQFSVERPDGSNFTLKIRSTKLEDSAMYFCASTGHPNTEAFFGQGTRLTVV.

The V gene is TRBV28, the J gene TRBJ1-5; 9 nucleotides match TRBD1. This CDR3 is built from 14 residues. Germline V gene sequence: CDR1 MDHEN, CDR2 SYDVKM. V dropped 3 bases and J dropped 6; count of bases not matched to a gene: 3. CDR3 sequence (DNA): TGTGCCAGCAGTTTTAACAGGGGGCTTCAGCCCCAGCATTTT. It is translated as CASSFNRGLQPQHF.

This rearrangement joins TRBV6-1 to TRBJ1-2; 9 bases align to TRBD1. Germline loops: CDR1 MNHNS, CDR2 SASEGT. V was clipped by 3 bases and J by 1 base; unmatched bases: 6. The CDR3 is 16 amino acids. Here the CDR3 DNA reads TGTGCCAGCAGTGAGGGGACAGGGAACCTTAACTATGGCTACACCTTC. It is translated as CASSEGTGNLNYGYTF.

The chain recombines TRBV28 with TRBJ2-5, with TRBD1 as a possible D gene (6 bases). CDR1 is MDHEN, CDR2 SYDVKM, per germline. Trimming stripped 1 base from V and 2 bases from J, with 8 bases between. The CDR3 has 14 amino acids. DNA of the CDR3: TGTGCCAGCAGTTTATTGCAGGGGCAAGAGACCCAGTACTTC. The encoded protein is CASSLLQGQETQYF. The complete variable domain, with remaining parts taken from reference TRBV28 and TRBJ2-5, reads DVKVTQSSRYLVKRTGEKVFLECVQDMDHENMFWYRQDPGLGLRLIYFSYDVKMKEKGDIPEGYSVSREKKERFSLILESASTNQTSMYLCASSLLQGQETQYFGPGTRLLVL.

The J gene is TRBJ2-7, the V gene TRBV5-4, with D hard to call. The CDR3 length is 11 residues. Trimming cost V 1 base and J 5 bases, with 4 bases left between them. Looked up from germline, CDR1 is SGHNT and CDR2 is YYREEE (reference sequence). The CDR3 DNA reads as TGTGCCAGCAGCTTGAACAACGAGCAGTACTTC. It yields the protein CASSLNNEQYF.

V gene TRBV11-2 combines with J gene TRBJ2-3, with 16 bases matching TRBD2. The germline gives CDR1 SGHAT, CDR2 FQNNGV. The CDR3 consists of 18 residues. V dropped 5 bases and J dropped 7; count of bases not matched to a gene: 12. The CDR3 loop is CASSTAGLGLAGGYTQYF. The CDR3 DNA sequence: TGTGCCAGCAGCACCGCGGGTTTGGGACTAGCGGGGGGGTATACGCAGTATTTT.

The rearrangement links TRBV6-6 to TRBJ2-5; TRBD2 matches at 7 bases. The CDR3 length is 15 residues. The V gene end was trimmed by 8 bases and the J gene end by 3 bases; junction bases not matched to a gene: 12. Germline V lookup: CDR1 MNHNY, CDR2 SVGAGI (reference sequence). Here the CDR3 DNA reads TGTGCCAGCCGCTTTGACGGGACTACTGAAGAGACCCAGTACTTC. Residues: CASRFDGTTEETQYF.

The CDR3 spells CASSPAGEANGYTF. The DNA of the CDR3 is TGTGCCAGCAGCCCGGCCGGGGAAGCGAATGGCTACACCTTC. V and J are TRBV9 and TRBJ1-2; D unresolved. CDR1 is SGDLS, CDR2 YYNGEE, per germline. This CDR3 has 14 residues. The V end was cut by 4 bases, the J end by 6 bases, with 16 bases between.

The rearrangement joins TRBV5-8 to TRBJ2-5, with a weak D call TRBD1 (5 bases). Trimming removed 4 bases at V and 2 bases at J, with 9 bases between. This CDR3 spans 13 amino acids. Germline V lookup: CDR1 SGHTS, CDR2 YDEGEE. The CDR3 coding sequence is TGTGCCAGCAGCCGACAGCTACAAGAGACCCAGTACTTC. Protein product: CASSRQLQETQYF.

This clone was recorded only once. The chain uses TRBV28 and TRBJ2-7; 10 nucleotides match TRBD2. CDR1 MDHEN and CDR2 SYDVKM come from the germline V gene. The CDR3 has 18 amino acids. Unmatched junction bases numbered 17, after V lost 7 bases and J lost 2 bases. CDR3 bases: TGTGCCAGCATCCCGCATAATCTAGCGGGGGAACAGACCTACGAGCAGTACTTC. Protein: CASIPHNLAGEQTYEQYF.

This rearrangement joins TRBV20-1 to TRBJ1-1; weak D call: TRBD1 (6 bases). CDR1 and CDR2 (germline): DFQATT, SNEGSKA (reference sequence). V lost 3 bases and J 5 bases, leaving 10 bases between the germline ends. The CDR3 length is 12 residues. Here the CDR3 DNA reads TGCAGTGCTAGTAGGACAGAAACTGAAGCTTTCTTT. This encodes CSASRTETEAFF.

The chain is built from TRBV6-5 and TRBJ1-5; 8 bases are a match to TRBD1. V lost 9 bases and J lost 4; bases outside the gene matches: 8. The CDR3 sequence is 14 residues long. CDR1 and CDR2 from the germline V gene are MNHEY and SVGAGI. The DNA of the CDR3 is TGTGCCAGTACCTGGACAGGGCCTAATCAGCCCCAGCATTTT. Its translation is CASTWTGPNQPQHF.